This T cell receptor (beta chain) was observed in a study of cytotoxic CD8 clonotypes in ibrutinib-treated CLL. Overall study results and limits: Whereas clonality rose at ibrutinib response, it declined toward baseline at progression. The clonality rise at ibrutinib response reflected private clonotype expansion.

There are 12 residues in the CDR3. The germline V gene has CDR1 SGHNT and CDR2 YYREEE (reference sequence). J gave up 6 bases and V 6 bases, and 5 bases lay outside the gene matches. On this clone itself: Antigen: not known.

A 1 in 200,000 to 1 in 1 million T cell depth was the sequencing target. TCRdb's table, derived via immunoSEQ multiplex PCR, lists solely in-frame clones and lacks some. The data contain roughly 49,000 clones, around 78% of them singletons. The chain employs TRBV5-4 and TRBJ1-2; 7 bases map to TRBD1. The starting material was PBMCs, obtained after 24 months of ibrutinib treatment. The TCR originated in a human donor with chronic lymphocytic leukemia. The CDR3 nucleotides are TGTGCCAGCACCAACACAGGGGATGGCTACACCTTC. It yields the protein CASTNTGDGYTF.